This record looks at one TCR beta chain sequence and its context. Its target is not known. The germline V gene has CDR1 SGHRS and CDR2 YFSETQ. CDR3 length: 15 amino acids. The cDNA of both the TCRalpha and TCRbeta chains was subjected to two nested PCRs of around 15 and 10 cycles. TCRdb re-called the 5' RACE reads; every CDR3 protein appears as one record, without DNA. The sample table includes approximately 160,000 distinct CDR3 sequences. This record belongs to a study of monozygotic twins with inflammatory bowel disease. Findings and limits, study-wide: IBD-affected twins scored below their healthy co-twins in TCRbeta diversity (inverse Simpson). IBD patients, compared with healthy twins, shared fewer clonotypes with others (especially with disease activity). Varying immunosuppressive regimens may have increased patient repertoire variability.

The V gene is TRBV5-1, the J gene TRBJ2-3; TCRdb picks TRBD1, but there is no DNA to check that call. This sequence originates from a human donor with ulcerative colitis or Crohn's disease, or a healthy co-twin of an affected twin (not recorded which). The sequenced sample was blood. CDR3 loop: CASSSDRDSTDTQYF.